The clone carrying this T cell receptor (beta chain) was seen a few times. Its antigen is unidentified. The record originates from a study of T cells in Graves' hyperthyroidism and ophthalmopathy. Trimming cost V 8 bases and J 4 bases; bases outside gene matches: 16. The germline V gene encodes CDR1 SGHAT and CDR2 FQNNGV. There are 17 residues in the CDR3. Study results and limitations: With a median lead of around 6.7 months before onset, the model predicted ophthalmopathy.

Patients were excluded for uncontrolled infection, other autoimmune disease, pregnancy or lactation. Amplification of TCR beta CDR3 regions was performed using RNA transcripts as template. Primed by the HTBI set, a first-round RT-PCR was run on the TCR CDR3. Using its own MiXCR run on the multiplex PCR reads, TCRdb lists one record per CDR3 protein. The profile covers hundreds of thousands of distinct CDR3 sequences, with under 25% appearing a single time and 34% taken by the ten largest. This receptor was taken from a man aged 30 to 45 with Graves' ophthalmopathy. This rearrangement joins TRBV11-2 to TRBJ2-1; TRBD2 matches at 8 bases. Sequencing input: blood. The CDR3, as DNA: TGTGCCAGCCCCCCCAAAGTTGATAGCGGGGTATACAATGAGCAGTTCTTC. Translating gives CASPPKVDSGVYNEQFF.